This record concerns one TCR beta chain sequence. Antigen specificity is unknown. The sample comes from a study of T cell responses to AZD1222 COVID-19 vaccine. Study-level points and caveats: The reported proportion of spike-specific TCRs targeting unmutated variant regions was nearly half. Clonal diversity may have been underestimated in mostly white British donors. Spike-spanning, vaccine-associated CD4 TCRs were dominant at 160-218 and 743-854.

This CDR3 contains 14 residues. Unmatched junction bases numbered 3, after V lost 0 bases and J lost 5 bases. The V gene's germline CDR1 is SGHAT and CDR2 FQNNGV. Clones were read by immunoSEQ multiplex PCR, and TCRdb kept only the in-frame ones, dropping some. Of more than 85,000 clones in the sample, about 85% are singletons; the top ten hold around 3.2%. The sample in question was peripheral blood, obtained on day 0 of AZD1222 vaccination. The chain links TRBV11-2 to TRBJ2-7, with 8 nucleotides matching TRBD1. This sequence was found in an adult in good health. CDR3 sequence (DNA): TGTGCCAGCAGCTTAGACAGGGGGCCCCACGAGCAGTACTTC. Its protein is CASSLDRGPHEQYF.